The 27 T cell receptor beta chains listed next were all sequenced from one sample in a study of OX40 agonist ivuxolimab in advanced cancers. Produced via immunoSEQ multiplex PCR; TCRdb's table is partial and in-frame only. The data contain about 83,000 clones, roughly nine tenths of them singletons. The sample here was CD4+ or CD8+ T cells sorted from blood, taken in a trial of the OX40 agonist ivuxolimab. These receptors all come from an adult with an advanced solid tumor such as melanoma, head and neck, liver or kidney cancer.

The CDR3 coding sequence is TGTGCCAGCAGCACGAGCGGGAGGGACTCCAATGAGCAGTTCTTC. Amino acids: CASSTSGRDSNEQFF. The rearrangement uses TRBV9 and TRBJ2-1; 10 nucleotides match TRBD2. The germline V gene has CDR1 SGDLS and CDR2 YYNGEE. The CDR3 contains 15 residues. V shed 4 bases, J shed 6 bases, and the junction held 7 bases outside the gene matches.

The chain is built from TRBV28 and TRBJ1-2; a weak D match, TRBD1 (5 bases). Germline CDR1 reads MDHEN; CDR2 reads SYDVKM. Trimming pared 5 bases from V and 0 bases from J, leaving 10 bases between. The CDR3 consists of 14 residues. The chain's CDR3 is CASSPDIPNYGYTF. As DNA, the CDR3 is TGTGCCAGCAGTCCGGACATCCCTAACTATGGCTACACCTTC.

V and J are TRBV4-1 and TRBJ1-5; D perhaps matches TRBD1 (5 bases). The CDR3 has 14 residues. V dropped 5 bases and J dropped 4 bases, with 12 bases sitting between them. Germline CDR1 MGHRA, CDR2 YSYEKL. DNA for the CDR3: TGCGCCAGCAGCGTCCGACAGCCGAATCAGCCCCAGCATTTT. Amino acids: CASSVRQPNQPQHF.

The chain uses TRBV30 and TRBJ2-5; TRBD2 aligns across 9 bases. The CDR3 covers 16 residues. Germline V gives CDR1 GTSNPN, CDR2 SVGIG (reference sequence). After removal of 3 bases from V and 1 base from J, the junction contained 9 bases not matched to a gene. CDR3 in DNA: TGTGCCTGGAGCGCGGGGGGGGAGGGGACCCAAGAGACCCAGTACTTC. The encoded protein is CAWSAGGEGTQETQYF.

The J gene is TRBJ1-1, the V gene TRBV9, with D possibly being TRBD1 (6 bases). The CDR3 loop spans 16 amino acids. Germline values: CDR1 SGDLS, CDR2 YYNGEE. V lost 2 bases, J lost 4 bases, and 18 bases lay in between. The CDR3 here is CASSVQPGAMSTEAFF. The CDR3 DNA follows: TGTGCCAGCAGCGTCCAACCAGGGGCTATGAGCACTGAAGCTTTCTTT.

The chain links TRBV27 to TRBJ2-2; tentatively, D is TRBD1 (5 bases). Looked up from germline, CDR1 is MNHEY and CDR2 is SMNVEV (reference sequence). The V and J ends lost 3 bases and 5 bases respectively, with 16 bases between them. The CDR3 has 16 residues. The DNA of the CDR3 is TGTGCCAGCAGTTTCGCAGGGATGTCCTTAACCGGGGAGCTGTTTTTT. This encodes CASSFAGMSLTGELFF.

This rearrangement joins TRBV7-8 to TRBJ2-7; D is unresolved. V lost 7 bases, J lost 0 bases, and 10 bases lay in between. The germline V gene has CDR1 SGHVS and CDR2 FQNEAQ. The length of the CDR3 is 13 residues. This chain's CDR3 is CASMGESSYEQYV. CDR3 in DNA: TGTGCCAGCATGGGCGAGAGCTCCTACGAGCAGTACGTC.

This clone occurred a few times. The CDR3 is CASSWSIESSTDTQYF. CDR3 in DNA: TGTGCCAGCAGTTGGTCGATAGAATCCTCCACAGATACGCAGTATTTT. V gene TRBV6-6 combines with J gene TRBJ2-3, with D unclear. CDR3 length equals 16 residues. Trimming cost V 4 bases and J 2 bases, with 16 bases left between them. CDR1 is MNHNY and CDR2 is SVGAGI in the germline V gene (reference sequence).

The rearrangement links TRBV19 to TRBJ2-1, with a possible D match to TRBD1 (5 bases). The CDR3 consists of 17 residues. Trimming shortened V by 1 base and J by 3 bases, and 16 bases separated the two germline ends. Germline-derived CDR1 and CDR2 are LNHDA and SQIVND (reference sequence). The CDR3 DNA reads TGTGCCAGTAGTATAGTTGGGGCCCCCCATCGCTACAATGAGCAGTTCTTC. It specifies CASSIVGAPHRYNEQFF.

This rearrangement joins TRBV12-5 to TRBJ1-1, with no clear D. This CDR3 spans 12 amino acids. In germline, CDR1 is LGHNT, CDR2 FRNRAP. V was pared by 6 bases and J by 3 bases, with 8 bases between. CDR3 nucleotides: TGTGCTAGTGGCGAACGATACACTGAAGCTTTCTTT. This sequence encodes CASGERYTEAFF.

The chain joins TRBV2 to TRBJ2-1; D ambiguous. This CDR3 contains 16 residues. Germline loops: CDR1 SNHLY, CDR2 FYNNEI. Trimming cost V 5 bases and J 3 bases, with 17 bases left between them. The CDR3 loop reads CASSLGTLMIYNEQFF. CDR3 bases: TGTGCCAGCAGTCTTGGTACCCTGATGATCTACAATGAGCAGTTCTTC.

The chain couples TRBV5-6 to TRBJ2-7; 7 bases fit TRBD2. This CDR3 contains 15 residues. Unmatched junction bases numbered 6, after V lost 1 base and J lost 2 bases. Per germline, CDR1 SGHDT and CDR2 YYEEEE. The CDR3 nucleotides read TGTGCCAGCAGCTTGTCGCGGGGGTTAGCCTACGAGCAGTACTTC. Residues: CASSLSRGLAYEQYF. The full variable domain, its missing parts supplied by reference TRBV5-6 and TRBJ2-7, is DAGVTQSPTHLIKTRGQQVTLRCSPKSGHDTVSWYQQALGQGPQFIFQYYEEEERQRGNFPDRFSGHQFPNYSSELNVNALLLGDSALYLCASSLSRGLAYEQYFGPGTRLTVT.

This chain joins TRBV10-3 and TRBJ2-1, with a possible D match to TRBD2 (6 bases). V lost 6 bases to trimming and J lost 3 bases, with 9 bases between them. Germline V gene data show CDR1 as ENHRY and CDR2 as SYGVKD. The CDR3 is 13 residues long. CDR3 sequence (DNA): TGTGCCATCAGGGGGACTGGCTACAATGAGCAGTTCTTC. Translation gives CAIRGTGYNEQFF.

V and J are TRBV6-1 and TRBJ1-2; maybe TRBD1 (5 bases). Trimming shortened V by 1 base and J by 1 base, and 10 bases separated the two germline ends. This CDR3 has 15 residues. Germline V gene sequence: CDR1 MNHNS, CDR2 SASEGT. For the CDR3, the DNA is TGTGCCAGCAGTGAAGGGTGGGGGAGTAACTATGGCTACACCTTC. This sequence encodes CASSEGWGSNYGYTF.

This clone came up once. CDR3 nucleotide sequence: TGTGCCTGGAGCGAAGATAGCAATCAGCCCCAGCATTTT. Protein sequence: CAWSEDSNQPQHF. The rearrangement joins TRBV30 to TRBJ1-5; D is unresolved. Trimming pared 3 bases from V and 0 bases from J, leaving 6 bases between. From germline, CDR1 is GTSNPN and CDR2 SVGIG (reference sequence). CDR3 length equals 13 residues.

The chain joins TRBV30 to TRBJ2-7; 10 positions agree with TRBD1. The CDR3 totals 16 residues. Trimming at V came to 1 base and at J to 4 bases, leaving 10 bases not matched to a gene. Germline V gene data show CDR1 as GTSNPN and CDR2 as SVGIG (reference sequence). The chain's CDR3 is CAWSAGTGVLGYEQYF. CDR3 in DNA: TGTGCCTGGAGTGCCGGGACAGGGGTTTTAGGGTACGAGCAGTACTTC.

The chain has TRBV9 and TRBJ2-1; D perhaps matches TRBD2 (5 bases). Germline V CDR1 and CDR2: SGDLS, YYNGEE. The CDR3 is 15 amino acids. Between the trimmed V and J ends, which lost 3 bases and 5 bases, there was a span of 15 bases. In DNA form, the CDR3 reads TGTGCCAGCAGCGGCCGGGGTCCGCTTGACAATGAGCAGTTCTTC. It yields the protein CASSGRGPLDNEQFF.

This chain joins TRBV28 and TRBJ1-5, with TRBD1 identical over 9 bases. V lost 1 base, J lost 2 bases, and 6 bases stayed unmatched. This CDR3 comprises 17 residues. Looked up from germline, CDR1 is MDHEN and CDR2 is SYDVKM. For the CDR3, the DNA is TGTGCCAGCAGTTTATATGCCTGGGACAGGGGCAATCAGCCCCAGCATTTT. This encodes CASSLYAWDRGNQPQHF. Supplemented by reference TRBV28 and TRBJ1-5, the full variable domain reads DVKVTQSSRYLVKRTGEKVFLECVQDMDHENMFWYRQDPGLGLRLIYFSYDVKMKEKGDIPEGYSVSREKKERFSLILESASTNQTSMYLCASSLYAWDRGNQPQHFGDGTRLSIL.

In DNA form, the CDR3 reads TGTGCCAGCAGTCGACTAGCGGGAGGCGGGTACACCTACAATGAGCAGTTCTTC. The encoded protein is CASSRLAGGGYTYNEQFF. The gene calls are TRBV2 and TRBJ2-1; 13 bases agree with TRBD2. The CDR3 consists of 18 residues. The junction had 9 bases not matched to a gene; V was cut back by 5 bases and J by 2 bases. In germline, CDR1 is SNHLY, CDR2 FYNNEI.

The rearrangement uses TRBV5-4 and TRBJ1-6; D unresolved. Trimming cost V 4 bases and J 8 bases, with 13 bases left between them. Germline-derived CDR1 and CDR2 are SGHNT and YYREEE (reference sequence). CDR3 length: 14 residues. CDR3 in DNA: TGTGCCAGCAGCCCCGGCCAGGACTATTCACCCCTCCACTTT. It encodes CASSPGQDYSPLHF.

This clone was counted a single time. The rearrangement joins TRBV4-1 to TRBJ2-7; 9 nucleotides match TRBD1. Germline trimming cut 2 bases from V and 5 bases from J; bases unmatched to any gene: 4. The CDR3 covers 14 residues. Looked up from germline, CDR1 is MGHRA and CDR2 is YSYEKL. CDR3: CASSQRQGENEQYF. As DNA, the CDR3 is TGCGCCAGCAGCCAACGACAGGGGGAAAACGAGCAGTACTTC.

J is TRBJ2-1 and V is TRBV10-3; D tentatively reads TRBD1 or TRBD2 (5 bases each). Trimming took 5 bases from V and 6 from J, leaving 14 bases between them. Germline CDR1 is ENHRY and CDR2 is SYGVKD. The CDR3 spans 14 residues. CDR3 in DNA: TGTGCCATCAGTCAGGGCAGGGCGGGCAATGAGCAGTTCTTC. This gives the protein CAISQGRAGNEQFF.

J is TRBJ2-2 and V is TRBV27; no clear D. From germline, CDR1 is MNHEY and CDR2 SMNVEV (reference sequence). V was cut by 2 bases and J by 2 bases, with 6 bases left in between. The CDR3 sequence is 14 residues long. The CDR3 nucleotides are TGTGCCAGCAGTTTAGTCGGCAACACCGGGGAGCTGTTTTTT. As protein: CASSLVGNTGELFF.

In this sample, this clone turned up once. J is TRBJ2-1 and V is TRBV14, with D unclear. The CDR3 is made up of 15 amino acids. From germline, CDR1 is SGHDN and CDR2 FVKESK. The V gene lost 7 bases and the J gene lost 7 bases, with 20 bases spanning the gap. The CDR3 nucleotides read TGTGCCAGCAACCAGGACCAAACCCCAAGGAATGAGCAGTTCTTC. It is translated as CASNQDQTPRNEQFF.

The genes are TRBV30 and TRBJ2-4; 8 bases fit TRBD1. Germline V gives CDR1 GTSNPN, CDR2 SVGIG (reference sequence). V lost 2 bases, J lost 7 bases, and 7 bases stayed unmatched. The CDR3 consists of 14 residues. The CDR3 reads CAWSPWTGRNIQYF. The CDR3 DNA is TGTGCCTGGAGTCCCTGGACAGGGAGGAACATTCAGTACTTC.

This chain links TRBV6-5 with TRBJ1-3; 9 bases agree with TRBD1. The CDR3 length is 15 residues. V lost 7 bases to trimming and J lost 2 bases; unmatched junction nucleotides: 6. Germline lookup yields CDR1 MNHEY and CDR2 SVGAGI. Here the CDR3 reads CASTRGTGPGNTIYF. In DNA form, the CDR3 reads TGTGCCAGCACTAGGGGGACAGGGCCTGGAAACACCATATATTTT.

V and J are TRBV2 and TRBJ1-2; no definite D call. The V gene lost 5 bases and the J gene lost 0 bases, with 10 bases spanning the gap. The CDR3 consists of 14 residues. The V gene's germline CDR1 is SNHLY and CDR2 FYNNEI. DNA for the CDR3: TGTGCCAGCAGTTTACGGGGAGCTAACTATGGCTACACCTTC. It yields the protein CASSLRGANYGYTF.